This entry is about one T cell receptor (beta chain). Its antigen is undetermined. Sequencing was performed with immunoSEQ multiplex PCR; in TCRdb, only in-frame clones are kept and a portion is missing. The data hold around 9,900 clones, with roughly 70% observed a single time. This record comes from a study of OX40 agonist ivuxolimab in advanced cancers. Study in general: The patients received agonistic anti-OX40 (CD134) antibody ivuxolimab. At 0.01 to 10 mg/kg, ivuxolimab was administered intravenously to patients every 2 weeks. General study points: CD4+ and CD8+ blood T cells expanded clonally by week 6 at 0.1 to 3.0 mg/kg.

The CDR3 length is 11 residues. Germline V gene lookup returns CDR1 DFQATT and CDR2 SNEGSKA (reference sequence). V was shortened by 4 bases and J by 4 bases, with 8 bases between the two germline ends. The rearrangement uses TRBV20-1 and TRBJ2-7; maybe TRBD1 (7 bases). The TCR was taken from an adult with an advanced solid tumor such as melanoma, head and neck, liver or kidney cancer. The source material was CD4+ or CD8+ T cells sorted from blood, sampled in a trial of the OX40 agonist ivuxolimab. The DNA of the CDR3 is TGCAGTGCTACAGGGGGGTACGAGCAGTACTTC. This gives the protein CSATGGYEQYF.